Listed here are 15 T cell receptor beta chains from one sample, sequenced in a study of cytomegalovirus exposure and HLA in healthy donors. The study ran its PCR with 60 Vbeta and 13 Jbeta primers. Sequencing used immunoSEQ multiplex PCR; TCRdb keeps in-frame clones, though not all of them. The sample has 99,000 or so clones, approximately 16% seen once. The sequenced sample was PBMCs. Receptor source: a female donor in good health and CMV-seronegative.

This CDR3 is CASSFEFGYTF. CDR3 DNA sequence: TGTGCCAGCAGTTTTGAGTTTGGCTACACCTTC. This chain uses TRBV28 with TRBJ1-2; D is undetermined. V lost 3 bases, J lost 7 bases, and 6 bases lay in between. Germline CDR1 MDHEN, CDR2 SYDVKM. The CDR3 loop spans 11 amino acids.

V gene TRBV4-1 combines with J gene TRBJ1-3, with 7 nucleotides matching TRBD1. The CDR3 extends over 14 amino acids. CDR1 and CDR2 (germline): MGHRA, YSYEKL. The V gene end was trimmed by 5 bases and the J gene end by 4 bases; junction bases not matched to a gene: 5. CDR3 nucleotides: TGCGCCAGCAGCTCCCGGGACAGAGGAAACACCATATATTTT. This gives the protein CASSSRDRGNTIYF.

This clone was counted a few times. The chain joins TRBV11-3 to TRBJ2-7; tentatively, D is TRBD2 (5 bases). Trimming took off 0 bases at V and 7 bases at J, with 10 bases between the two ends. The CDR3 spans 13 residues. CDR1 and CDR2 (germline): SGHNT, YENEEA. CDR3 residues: CASSLDPQREQYF. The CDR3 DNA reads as TGTGCCAGCAGCTTAGACCCCCAGCGGGAGCAGTACTTC. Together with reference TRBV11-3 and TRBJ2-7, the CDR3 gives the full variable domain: EAGVVQSPRYKIIEKKQPVAFWCNPISGHNTLYWYLQNLGQGPELLIRYENEEAVDDSQLPKDRFSAERLKGVDSTLKIQPAELGDSAVYLCASSLDPQREQYFGPGTRLTVT.

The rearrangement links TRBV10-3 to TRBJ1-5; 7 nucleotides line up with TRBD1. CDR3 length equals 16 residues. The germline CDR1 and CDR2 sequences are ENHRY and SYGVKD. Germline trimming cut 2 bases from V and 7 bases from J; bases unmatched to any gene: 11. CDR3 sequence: CAISETIYRGKQPQHF. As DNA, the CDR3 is TGTGCCATCAGTGAGACCATCTACAGGGGAAAACAGCCCCAGCATTTT.

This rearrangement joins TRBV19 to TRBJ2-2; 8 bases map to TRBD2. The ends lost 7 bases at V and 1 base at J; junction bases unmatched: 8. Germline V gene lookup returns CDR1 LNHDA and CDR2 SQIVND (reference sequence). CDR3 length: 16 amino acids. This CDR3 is CASIDGRAENTGELFF. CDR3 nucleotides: TGTGCCAGTATCGACGGGAGGGCTGAGAACACCGGGGAGCTGTTTTTT.

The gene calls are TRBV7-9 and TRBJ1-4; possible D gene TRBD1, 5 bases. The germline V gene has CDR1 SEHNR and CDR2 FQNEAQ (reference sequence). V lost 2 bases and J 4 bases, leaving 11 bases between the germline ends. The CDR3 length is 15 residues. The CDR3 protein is CASSLIDSGNEKLFF. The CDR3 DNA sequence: TGTGCCAGCAGCTTAATTGACAGTGGTAATGAAAAACTGTTTTTT.

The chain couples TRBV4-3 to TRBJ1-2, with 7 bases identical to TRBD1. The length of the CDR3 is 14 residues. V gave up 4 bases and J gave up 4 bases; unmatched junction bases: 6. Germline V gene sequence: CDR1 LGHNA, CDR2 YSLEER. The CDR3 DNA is TGCGCCAGCAGCCGAGGGGGCCCTGGCTATGGCTACACCTTC. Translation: CASSRGGPGYGYTF.

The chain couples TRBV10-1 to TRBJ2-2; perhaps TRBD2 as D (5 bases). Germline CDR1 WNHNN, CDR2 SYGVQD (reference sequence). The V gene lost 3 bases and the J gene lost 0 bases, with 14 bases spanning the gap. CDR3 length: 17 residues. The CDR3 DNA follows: TGCGCCAGCAGTGAAAGCGGCAGCCTTCCGAACACCGGGGAGCTGTTTTTT. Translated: CASSESGSLPNTGELFF.

For the CDR3, the DNA is TGTGCCTGGAGTTATAGCGGGGGGCGTTGGGAGACCCAGTACTTC. Encoded protein: CAWSYSGGRWETQYF. The V call is TRBV30, the J call TRBJ2-5; 10 bases agree with TRBD2. The CDR3 loop spans 15 amino acids. Germline V gene lookup returns CDR1 GTSNPN and CDR2 SVGIG (reference sequence). V dropped 2 bases and J dropped 5; count of bases not matched to a gene: 8.

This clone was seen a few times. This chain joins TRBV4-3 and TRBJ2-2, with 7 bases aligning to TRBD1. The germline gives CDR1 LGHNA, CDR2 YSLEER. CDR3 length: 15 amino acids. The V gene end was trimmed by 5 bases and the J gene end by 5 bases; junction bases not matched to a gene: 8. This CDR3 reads CASSTQRQGTGELFF. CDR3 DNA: TGCGCCAGCAGCACCCAAAGACAGGGAACCGGGGAGCTGTTTTTT.

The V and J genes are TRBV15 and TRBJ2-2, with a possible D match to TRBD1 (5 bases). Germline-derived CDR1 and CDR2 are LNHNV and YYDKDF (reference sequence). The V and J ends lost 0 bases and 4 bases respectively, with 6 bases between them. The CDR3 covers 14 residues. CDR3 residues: CATSRDRVTGELFF. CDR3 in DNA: TGTGCCACCAGCAGAGACAGGGTCACCGGGGAGCTGTTTTTT. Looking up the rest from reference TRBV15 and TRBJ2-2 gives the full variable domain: DAMVIQNPRYQVTQFGKPVTLSCSQTLNHNVMYWYQQKSSQAPKLLFHYYDKDFNNEADTPDNFQSRRPNTSFCFLDIRSPGLGDTAMYLCATSRDRVTGELFFGEGSRLTVL.

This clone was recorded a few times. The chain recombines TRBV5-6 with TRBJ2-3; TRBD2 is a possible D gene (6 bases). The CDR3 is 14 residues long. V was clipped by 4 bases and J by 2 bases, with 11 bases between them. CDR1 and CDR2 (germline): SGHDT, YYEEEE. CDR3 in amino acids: CASSLGGITDTQYF. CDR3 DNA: TGTGCCAGCAGCCTTGGGGGGATCACAGATACGCAGTATTTT.

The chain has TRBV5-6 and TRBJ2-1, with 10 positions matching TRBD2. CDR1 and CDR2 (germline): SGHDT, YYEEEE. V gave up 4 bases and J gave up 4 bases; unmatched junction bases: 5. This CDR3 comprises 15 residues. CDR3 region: CASSRGLAEYNEQFF. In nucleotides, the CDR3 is TGTGCCAGCAGCCGAGGACTAGCGGAATACAATGAGCAGTTCTTC.

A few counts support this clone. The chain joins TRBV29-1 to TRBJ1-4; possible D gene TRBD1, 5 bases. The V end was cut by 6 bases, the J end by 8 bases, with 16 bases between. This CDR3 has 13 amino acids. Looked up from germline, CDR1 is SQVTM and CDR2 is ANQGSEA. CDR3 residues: CSVRDGGAEKLFF. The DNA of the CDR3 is TGCAGCGTACGGGACGGGGGAGCGGAAAAACTGTTTTTT.

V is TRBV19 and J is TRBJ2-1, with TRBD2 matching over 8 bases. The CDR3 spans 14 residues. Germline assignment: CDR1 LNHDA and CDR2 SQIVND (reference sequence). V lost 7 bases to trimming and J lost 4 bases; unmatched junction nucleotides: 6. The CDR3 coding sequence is TGTGCCAGTAAGCGGGAGAGTCATTACAATGAGCAGTTCTTC. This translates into CASKRESHYNEQFF.